This entry lists 25 T cell receptor beta chains sequenced from one sample in a study of OX40 agonist ivuxolimab in advanced cancers. Libraries were built with the immunoSEQ multiplex PCR assay. The immuneACCESS repertoire file appears here via TCRdb, limited to in-frame rearrangements. These files lack a portion of the clones; in checked studies, under half of the deficit traces to unresolved V genes, and the cause of the others is not known. Across this sample there are some 8,000 clones, with roughly 90% seen only once. Under 30% of the sample is taken by the ten largest. Here the sequenced sample was CD4+ or CD8+ T cells sorted from blood, taken in a trial of the OX40 agonist ivuxolimab. These receptors were taken from an adult with an advanced solid tumor such as melanoma, head and neck, liver or kidney cancer.

The rearrangement joins TRBV28 to TRBJ2-5; D is perhaps TRBD2 (6 bases). The germline V and J ends were trimmed by 6 bases and 6 bases, with 17 bases remaining between them. Germline V gene sequence: CDR1 MDHEN, CDR2 SYDVKM. There are 14 residues in the CDR3. CDR3 region: CASSFRSGFQTQYF. CDR3 DNA sequence: TGTGCCAGCAGCTTTCGTAGCGGCTTCCAGACCCAGTACTTC.

The chain is built from TRBV6-5 and TRBJ1-3; D call uncertain. Germline CDR1 is MNHEY and CDR2 is SVGAGI. V was cut by 11 bases and J by 2 bases, with 7 bases left in between. The CDR3 is 11 residues long. In DNA, the CDR3 is TGTGCCTCGAGGGCTGGAAACACCATATATTTT. Protein sequence: CASRAGNTIYF.

This chain connects TRBV28 to TRBJ2-1; D possibly corresponds to TRBD2 (6 bases). V gave up 1 base and J gave up 9 bases, with 25 bases separating them. Germline lookup yields CDR1 MDHEN and CDR2 SYDVKM. CDR3 size: 18 residues. The CDR3 sequence is CASSLSLLKIGTLGEQFF. CDR3 in DNA: TGTGCCAGCAGTTTATCACTCCTTAAGATTGGGACTCTGGGTGAGCAGTTCTTC. The whole variable domain, filled in from reference TRBV28 and TRBJ2-1, reads DVKVTQSSRYLVKRTGEKVFLECVQDMDHENMFWYRQDPGLGLRLIYFSYDVKMKEKGDIPEGYSVSREKKERFSLILESASTNQTSMYLCASSLSLLKIGTLGEQFFGPGTRLTVL.

The chain employs TRBV28 and TRBJ2-7; tentatively, D is TRBD2 (6 bases). The CDR3 sequence is 13 residues long. Trimming pared 2 bases from V and 4 bases from J, leaving 9 bases between. From germline, CDR1 is MDHEN and CDR2 SYDVKM. This CDR3 reads CASSLGSGYEQYF. CDR3 DNA sequence: TGTGCCAGCAGTTTAGGTAGCGGTTACGAGCAGTACTTC.

The rearrangement joins TRBV7-9 to TRBJ2-3, with 12 bases fitting TRBD2. Germline V gene lookup returns CDR1 SEHNR and CDR2 FQNEAQ (reference sequence). J gave up 6 bases and V 4 bases, and 11 bases lay outside the gene matches. The CDR3 runs 17 residues. DNA of the CDR3: TGTGCCAGCAGCTCGGCGGGACTAGCGGGTCTTCGGGATACGCAGTATTTT. Translated: CASSSAGLAGLRDTQYF.

The chain combines TRBV13 with TRBJ2-7; 7 nucleotides line up with TRBD1. The V gene end was trimmed by 5 bases and the J gene end by 0 bases; junction bases not matched to a gene: 4. The CDR3 length is 14 residues. CDR1 and CDR2 from the germline V gene are PRHDT and FYEKMQ (reference sequence). DNA for the CDR3: TGTGCCAGCAGCGACCGGGACAGCTCCTACGAGCAGTACTTC. The encoded protein is CASSDRDSSYEQYF.

The chain carries TRBV7-6 and TRBJ2-3; 13 bases are a match to TRBD2. The ends lost 8 bases at V and 4 bases at J; junction bases unmatched: 6. From germline, CDR1 is SGHVS and CDR2 FNYEAQ. This CDR3 contains 15 residues. The CDR3 spells CASGELAGGPDTQYF. CDR3 nucleotide sequence: TGTGCCAGCGGAGAACTAGCGGGAGGGCCAGATACGCAGTATTTT. Supplemented by reference TRBV7-6 and TRBJ2-3, the full variable domain reads GAGVSQSPRYKVTKRGQDVALRCDPISGHVSLYWYRQALGQGPEFLTYFNYEAQQDKSGLPNDRFSAERPEGSISTLTIQRTEQRDSAMYRCASGELAGGPDTQYFGPGTRLTVL.

A single count supports this clone. The chain links TRBV6-1 to TRBJ1-5; D not resolved. V was cut by 6 bases and J by 0 bases, with 9 bases left in between. The germline CDR1 and CDR2 sequences are MNHNS and SASEGT. The CDR3 runs to 14 residues. As DNA, the CDR3 is TGTGCCAGCAGGGACCGGTATAGCAATCAGCCCCAGCATTTT. This translates into CASRDRYSNQPQHF.

The chain uses TRBV9 and TRBJ2-1, with no clear D. Germline V gene lookup returns CDR1 SGDLS and CDR2 YYNGEE. Trimming took off 1 base at V and 0 bases at J, with 8 bases between the two ends. This CDR3 has 15 residues. CDR3 loop: CASSVSASSYNEQFF. CDR3 nucleotides: TGTGCCAGCAGCGTAAGCGCGAGCTCCTACAATGAGCAGTTCTTC.

J is TRBJ1-5 and V is TRBV19; possible D gene TRBD1, 5 bases. The CDR3 extends over 13 amino acids. The germline V gene encodes CDR1 LNHDA and CDR2 SQIVND (reference sequence). Trimming took 7 bases from V and 7 from J, leaving 14 bases between them. The CDR3 DNA follows: TGTGCCAGTATATCGCAGGGCGGGCAGCCCCAGCATTTT. Its protein is CASISQGGQPQHF. Filled out from reference TRBV19 and TRBJ1-5, the complete variable domain reads DGGITQSPKYLFRKEGQNVTLSCEQNLNHDAMYWYRQDPGQGLRLIYYSQIVNDFQKGDIAEGYSVSREKKESFPLTVTSAQKNPTAFYLCASISQGGQPQHFGDGTRLSIL.

The gene calls are TRBV10-3 and TRBJ2-7; unclear D gene. The V gene's germline CDR1 is ENHRY and CDR2 SYGVKD. Between the trimmed V and J ends, which lost 7 bases and 2 bases, there was a span of 12 bases. The CDR3 has 13 residues. Written as DNA, the CDR3 is TGTGCCATCAAGGGTGACGGCGCCTACGAGCAGTACTTC. This encodes CAIKGDGAYEQYF.

This sequence joins TRBV28 and TRBJ2-1; D is perhaps TRBD1 (6 bases). The CDR3 spans 10 residues. Germline values: CDR1 MDHEN, CDR2 SYDVKM. Trimming stripped 8 bases from V and 9 bases from J, with 8 bases between. The CDR3 protein is CASEGGEQFF. In nucleotides, the CDR3 is TGTGCCAGCGAAGGGGGTGAGCAGTTCTTC.

V and J are TRBV2 and TRBJ2-1, with D possibly matching TRBD2 (6 bases). The CDR3 consists of 15 residues. The germline V gene has CDR1 SNHLY and CDR2 FYNNEI. The germline V and J ends were trimmed by 7 bases and 0 bases, with 13 bases remaining between them. CDR3 in amino acids: CASKTAGYSYNEQFF. CDR3 DNA: TGTGCCAGCAAAACGGCGGGGTACTCCTACAATGAGCAGTTCTTC.

The chain has TRBV10-3 and TRBJ1-3; the match to TRBD1 covers 7 bases. The CDR3 is 14 residues long. V lost 9 bases to trimming and J lost 0 bases; unmatched junction nucleotides: 5. CDR1 and CDR2 from the germline V gene are ENHRY and SYGVKD. As DNA, the CDR3 is TGTGCCATAAGGGACAGCTACTCTGGAAACACCATATATTTT. Its protein product is CAIRDSYSGNTIYF.

The CDR3, as DNA: TGTGCCAGCAGGCTATCTGGCGGGGACAGGGGTTCCTACGAGCAGTACTTC. This codes for CASRLSGGDRGSYEQYF. The chain has TRBV7-9 and TRBJ2-7; TRBD1 agrees at 10 bases. The CDR3 has 17 residues. Germline CDR1 and CDR2: SEHNR and FQNEAQ (reference sequence). Trimming cost V 6 bases and J 1 base; bases outside gene matches: 12.

This clone is large (0.1 to 1%) in the sample. The rearrangement links TRBV9 to TRBJ2-7, with TRBD1 identical over 7 bases. The CDR3 contains 14 residues. V shed 2 bases and J 10 bases; nucleotides not matched to a gene: 12. Germline V lookup: CDR1 SGDLS, CDR2 YYNGEE. The DNA for the CDR3 is TGTGCCAGCAGCGTGGCATACAGGGGCGCTAAACAGTACTTC. Its protein is CASSVAYRGAKQYF.

The gene calls are TRBV9 and TRBJ2-2; TRBD2 aligns across 7 bases. The germline gives CDR1 SGDLS, CDR2 YYNGEE. V shed 1 base and J 0 bases; nucleotides not matched to a gene: 6. The CDR3 consists of 17 residues. Here the CDR3 reads CASSVSGEGPNTGELFF. CDR3 in DNA: TGTGCCAGCAGCGTATCGGGGGAGGGCCCGAACACCGGGGAGCTGTTTTTT.

The J gene is TRBJ2-7, the V gene TRBV27; tentative D call: TRBD2 (6 bases). Germline CDR1 and CDR2: MNHEY and SMNVEV (reference sequence). V was clipped by 6 bases and J by 2 bases, with 20 bases between them. The CDR3 totals 16 residues. In DNA, the CDR3 is TGTGCCAGCAGCCTTTTGCCCGGGAGAGGTCCCTACGAGCAGTACTTC. This gives the protein CASSLLPGRGPYEQYF.

The V call is TRBV7-9, the J call TRBJ2-1; D gene ambiguous. Germline values: CDR1 SEHNR, CDR2 FQNEAQ (reference sequence). The CDR3 contains 14 residues. The V and J ends lost 5 bases and 5 bases respectively, with 13 bases between them. The CDR3 spells CASSPETENNEQFF. For the CDR3, the DNA is TGTGCCAGCAGCCCCGAGACGGAGAACAATGAGCAGTTCTTC.

The V gene is TRBV27, the J gene TRBJ2-7; TRBD1 aligns across 7 bases. V shed 2 bases and J 2 bases; nucleotides not matched to a gene: 12. The V gene's germline CDR1 is MNHEY and CDR2 SMNVEV (reference sequence). The CDR3 is 17 amino acids. CDR3 loop: CASSLERRGGTTYEQYF. The DNA for the CDR3 is TGTGCCAGCAGTTTAGAGCGAAGAGGGGGCACTACCTACGAGCAGTACTTC.

This chain links TRBV28 with TRBJ2-7; possible D gene TRBD2, 5 bases. CDR1 and CDR2 (germline): MDHEN, SYDVKM. This CDR3 is 14 amino acids long. Trimming stripped 5 bases from V and 0 bases from J, with 11 bases between. CDR3 protein: CASSHRTVSYEQYF. CDR3 coding DNA: TGTGCCAGCAGTCATCGGACTGTCTCCTACGAGCAGTACTTC.

The chain combines TRBV7-9 with TRBJ1-1; D is unclear. The CDR3 totals 14 residues. Germline values: CDR1 SEHNR, CDR2 FQNEAQ (reference sequence). V shed 5 bases and J shed 1 base, with 11 bases lying between them. CDR3 in amino acids: CASSPRPGNTEAFF. The CDR3 nucleotides are TGTGCCAGCAGCCCCCGGCCTGGGAACACTGAAGCTTTCTTT.

The chain couples TRBV28 to TRBJ1-2; D is uncertain. The CDR3 is 15 amino acids. V was cut by 5 bases and J by 2 bases, with 15 bases left in between. Germline assignment: CDR1 MDHEN and CDR2 SYDVKM. The CDR3: CASSPPSGVNYGYTF. The CDR3 DNA is TGTGCCAGCAGTCCTCCGAGCGGAGTCAACTATGGCTACACCTTC.

The V and J genes are TRBV2 and TRBJ2-1, with 9 bases that match TRBD2. With 7 bases clipped from V and 4 bases from J, the junction kept 5 bases outside the gene matches. Germline-derived CDR1 and CDR2 are SNHLY and FYNNEI. This CDR3 has 14 amino acids. The DNA for the CDR3 is TGTGCCAGCATTAGCGGGAGAGGGTACAATGAGCAGTTCTTC. Protein: CASISGRGYNEQFF.

Regarding this clone: Compared with germline, one end of the junction differs, possibly owing to a read error. The chain employs TRBV10-3 and TRBJ2-1; TRBD2 matches 10 bases. This CDR3 has 15 amino acids. Germline CDR1 is ENHRY and CDR2 is SYGVKD. This chain's CDR3 is CATLAGVISHNEQFF. The CDR3, as DNA: TGTGCCACGCTAGCGGGAGTAATCTCCCACAATGAGCAGTTCTTC.